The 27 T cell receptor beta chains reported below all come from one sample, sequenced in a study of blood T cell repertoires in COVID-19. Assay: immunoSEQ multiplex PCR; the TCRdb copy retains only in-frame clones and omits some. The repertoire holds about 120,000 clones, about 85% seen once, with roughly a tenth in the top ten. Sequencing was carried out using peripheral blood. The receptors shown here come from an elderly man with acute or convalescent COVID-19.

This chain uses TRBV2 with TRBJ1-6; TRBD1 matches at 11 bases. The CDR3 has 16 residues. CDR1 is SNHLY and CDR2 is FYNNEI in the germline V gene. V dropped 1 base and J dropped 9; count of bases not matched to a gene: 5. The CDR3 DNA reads TGTGCCAGCAGTGAAGATAGGACAGGGGGCGGTTCACCCCTCCACTTT. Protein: CASSEDRTGGGSPLHF. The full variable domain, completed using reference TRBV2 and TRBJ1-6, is EPEVTQTPSHQVTQMGQEVILRCVPISNHLYFYWYRQILGQKVEFLVSFYNNEISEKSEIFDDQFSVERPDGSNFTLKIRSTKLEDSAMYFCASSEDRTGGGSPLHFGNGTRLTVT.

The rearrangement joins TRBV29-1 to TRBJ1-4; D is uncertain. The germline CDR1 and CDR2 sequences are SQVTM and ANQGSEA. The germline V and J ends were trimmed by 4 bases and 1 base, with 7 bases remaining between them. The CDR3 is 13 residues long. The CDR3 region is CSVVSGTNEKLFF. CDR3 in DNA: TGCAGCGTTGTCAGTGGAACTAATGAAAAACTGTTTTTT.

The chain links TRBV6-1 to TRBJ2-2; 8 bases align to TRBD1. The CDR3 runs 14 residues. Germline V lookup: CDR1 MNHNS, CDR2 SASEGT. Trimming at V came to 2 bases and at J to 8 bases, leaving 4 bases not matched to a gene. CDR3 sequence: CASSERQGIGELFF. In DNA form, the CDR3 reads TGTGCCAGCAGTGAACGACAGGGGATTGGGGAGCTGTTTTTT.

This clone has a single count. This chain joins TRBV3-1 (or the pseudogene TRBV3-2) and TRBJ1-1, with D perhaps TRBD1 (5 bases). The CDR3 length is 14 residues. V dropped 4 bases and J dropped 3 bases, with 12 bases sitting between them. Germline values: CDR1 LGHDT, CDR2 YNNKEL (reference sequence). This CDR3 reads CASSPTWGDTEAFF. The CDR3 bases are TGTGCCAGCAGCCCTACCTGGGGGGACACTGAAGCTTTCTTT.

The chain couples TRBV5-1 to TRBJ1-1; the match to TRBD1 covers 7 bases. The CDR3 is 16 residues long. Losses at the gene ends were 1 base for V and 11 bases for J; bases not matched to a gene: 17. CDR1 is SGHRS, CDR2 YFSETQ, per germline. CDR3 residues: CASSLTFISVTGKAFF. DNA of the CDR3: TGCGCCAGCAGCTTGACCTTTATATCTGTGACAGGGAAGGCTTTCTTT.

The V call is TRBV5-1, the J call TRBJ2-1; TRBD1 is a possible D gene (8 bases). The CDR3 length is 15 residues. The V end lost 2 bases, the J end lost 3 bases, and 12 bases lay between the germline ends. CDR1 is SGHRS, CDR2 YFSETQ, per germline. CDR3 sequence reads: CASSFTGGDYNEQFF. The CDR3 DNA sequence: TGCGCCAGCAGCTTCACAGGGGGGGACTACAATGAGCAGTTCTTC. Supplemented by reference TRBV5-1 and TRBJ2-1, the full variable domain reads KAGVTQTPRYLIKTRGQQVTLSCSPISGHRSVSWYQQTPGQGLQFLFEYFSETQRNKGNFPGRFSGRQFSNSRSEMNVSTLELGDSALYLCASSFTGGDYNEQFFGPGTRLTVL.

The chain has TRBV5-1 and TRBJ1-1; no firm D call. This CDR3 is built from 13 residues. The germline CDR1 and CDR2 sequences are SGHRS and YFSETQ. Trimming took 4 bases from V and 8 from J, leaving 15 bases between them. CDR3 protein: CASSGSGMGEAFF. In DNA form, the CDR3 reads TGCGCCAGCAGCGGGTCGGGAATGGGAGAAGCTTTCTTT.

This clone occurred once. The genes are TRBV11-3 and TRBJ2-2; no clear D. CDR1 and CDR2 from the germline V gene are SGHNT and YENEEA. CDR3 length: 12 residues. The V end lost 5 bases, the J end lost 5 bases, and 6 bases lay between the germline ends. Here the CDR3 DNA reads TGTGCCAGCAGCCAAGAGACCGGGGAGCTGTTTTTT. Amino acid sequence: CASSQETGELFF. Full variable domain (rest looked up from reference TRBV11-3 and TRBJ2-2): EAGVVQSPRYKIIEKKQPVAFWCNPISGHNTLYWYLQNLGQGPELLIRYENEEAVDDSQLPKDRFSAERLKGVDSTLKIQPAELGDSAVYLCASSQETGELFFGEGSRLTVL.

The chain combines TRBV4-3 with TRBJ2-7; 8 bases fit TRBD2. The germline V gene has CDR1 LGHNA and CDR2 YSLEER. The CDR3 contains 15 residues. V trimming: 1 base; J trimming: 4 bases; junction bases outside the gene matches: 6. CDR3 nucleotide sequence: TGCGCCAGCAGCCAAGTCCAGTCTAGCGGGTACGAGCAGTACTTC. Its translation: CASSQVQSSGYEQYF.

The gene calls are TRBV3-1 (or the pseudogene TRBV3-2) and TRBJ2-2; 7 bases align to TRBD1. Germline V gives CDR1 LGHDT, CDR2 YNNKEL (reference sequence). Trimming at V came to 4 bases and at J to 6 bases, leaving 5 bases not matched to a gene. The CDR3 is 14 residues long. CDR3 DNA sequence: TGTGCCAGCAGCCGATACACAGGGGCCGGGGAGCTGTTTTTT. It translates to CASSRYTGAGELFF.

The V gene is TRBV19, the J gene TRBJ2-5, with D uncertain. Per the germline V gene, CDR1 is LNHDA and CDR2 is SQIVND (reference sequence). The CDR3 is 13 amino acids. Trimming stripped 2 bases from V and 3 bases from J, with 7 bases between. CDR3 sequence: CASSIYREETQYF. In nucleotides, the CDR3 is TGTGCCAGTAGTATATACAGAGAAGAGACCCAGTACTTC.

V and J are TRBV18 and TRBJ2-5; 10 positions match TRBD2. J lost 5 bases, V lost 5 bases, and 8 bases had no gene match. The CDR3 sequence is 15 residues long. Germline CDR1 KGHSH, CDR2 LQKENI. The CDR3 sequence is CASSYSLAGEETQYF. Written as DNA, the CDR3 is TGTGCCAGCTCATACTCGCTAGCGGGAGAGGAGACCCAGTACTTC.

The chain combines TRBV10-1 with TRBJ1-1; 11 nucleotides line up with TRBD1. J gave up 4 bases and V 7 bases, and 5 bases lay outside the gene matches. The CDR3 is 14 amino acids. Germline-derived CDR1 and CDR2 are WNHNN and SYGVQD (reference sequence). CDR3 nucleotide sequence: TGCGCCAGCACCCCGGGACAGGGGGGCACTGAAGCTTTCTTT. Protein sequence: CASTPGQGGTEAFF.

CDR3 region: CASSVRGYGYTF. The CDR3 nucleotides are TGTGCCAGCAGTGTCAGGGGTTATGGCTACACCTTC. The chain employs TRBV6-2 or TRBV6-3 and TRBJ1-2; possible D gene TRBD1, 6 bases. The germline V gene has CDR1 MNHEY and CDR2 SVGEGT. The CDR3 length is 12 residues. V was trimmed by 5 bases and J by 5 bases, leaving 9 bases between them.

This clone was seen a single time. CDR3 sequence (DNA): TGTGCCAGCAGTTTCGATTTCCATTTGGCGGGAGGGTACGAGCAGTACTTC. This sequence encodes CASSFDFHLAGGYEQYF. The genes are TRBV28 and TRBJ2-7; 9 positions match TRBD2. The CDR3 sequence is 17 residues long. Germline loops: CDR1 MDHEN, CDR2 SYDVKM. The J segment lost 4 bases and the V segment lost 3 bases, leaving 13 bases of the junction unmatched.

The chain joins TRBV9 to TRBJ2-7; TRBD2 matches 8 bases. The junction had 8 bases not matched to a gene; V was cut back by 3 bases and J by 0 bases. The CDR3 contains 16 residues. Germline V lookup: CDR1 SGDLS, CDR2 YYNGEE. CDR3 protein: CASSANLGTSSYEQYF. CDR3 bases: TGTGCCAGCAGCGCCAACCTAGGGACTAGCTCCTACGAGCAGTACTTC.

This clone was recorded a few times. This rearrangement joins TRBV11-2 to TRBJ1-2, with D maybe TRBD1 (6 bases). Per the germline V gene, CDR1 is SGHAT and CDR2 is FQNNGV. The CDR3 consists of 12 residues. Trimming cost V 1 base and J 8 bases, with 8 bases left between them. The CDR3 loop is CASSLAGVGYTF. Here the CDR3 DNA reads TGTGCCAGCAGCTTAGCAGGGGTCGGCTACACCTTC.

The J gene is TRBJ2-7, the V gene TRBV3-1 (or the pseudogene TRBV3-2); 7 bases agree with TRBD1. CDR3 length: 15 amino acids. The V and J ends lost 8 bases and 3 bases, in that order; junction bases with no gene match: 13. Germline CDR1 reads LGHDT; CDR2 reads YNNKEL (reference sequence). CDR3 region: CASGSGPQGDYEQYF. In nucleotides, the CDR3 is TGTGCCAGCGGCTCGGGTCCTCAGGGGGACTACGAGCAGTACTTC.

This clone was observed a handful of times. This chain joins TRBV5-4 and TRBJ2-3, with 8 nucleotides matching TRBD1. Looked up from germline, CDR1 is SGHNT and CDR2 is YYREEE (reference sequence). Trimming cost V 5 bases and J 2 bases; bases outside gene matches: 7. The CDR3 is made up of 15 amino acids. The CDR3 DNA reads TGTGCCAGCAGTTCCGGACAGGGCTACACAGATACGCAGTATTTT. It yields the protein CASSSGQGYTDTQYF.

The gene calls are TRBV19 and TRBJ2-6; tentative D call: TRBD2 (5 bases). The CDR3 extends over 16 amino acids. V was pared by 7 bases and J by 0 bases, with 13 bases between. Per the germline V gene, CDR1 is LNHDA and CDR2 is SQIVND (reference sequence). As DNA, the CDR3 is TGTGCCAGTACCTCGGGATCTTACTCTGGGGCCAACGTCCTGACTTTC. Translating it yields CASTSGSYSGANVLTF.

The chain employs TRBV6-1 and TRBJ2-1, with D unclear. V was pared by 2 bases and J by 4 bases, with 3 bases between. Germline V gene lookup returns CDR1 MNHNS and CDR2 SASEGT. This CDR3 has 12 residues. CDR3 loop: CASSEQYNEQFF. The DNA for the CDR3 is TGTGCCAGCAGTGAACAGTACAATGAGCAGTTCTTC.

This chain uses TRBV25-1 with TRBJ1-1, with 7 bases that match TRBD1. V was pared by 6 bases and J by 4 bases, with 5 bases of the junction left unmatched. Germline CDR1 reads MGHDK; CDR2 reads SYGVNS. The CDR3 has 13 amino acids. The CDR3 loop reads CASSAQGSTEAFF. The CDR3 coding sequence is TGTGCCAGCAGCGCACAGGGGAGCACTGAAGCTTTCTTT.

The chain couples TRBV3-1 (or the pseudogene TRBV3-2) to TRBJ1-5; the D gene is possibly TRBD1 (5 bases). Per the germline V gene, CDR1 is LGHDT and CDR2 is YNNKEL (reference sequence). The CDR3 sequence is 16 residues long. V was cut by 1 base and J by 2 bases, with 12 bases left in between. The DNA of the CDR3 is TGTGCCAGCAGCCAAGCATCGGGGGGGGGCAATCAGCCCCAGCATTTT. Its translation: CASSQASGGGNQPQHF.

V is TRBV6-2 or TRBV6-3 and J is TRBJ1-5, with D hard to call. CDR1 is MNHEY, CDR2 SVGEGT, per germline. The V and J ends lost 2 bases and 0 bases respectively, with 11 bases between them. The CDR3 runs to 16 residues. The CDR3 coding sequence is TGTGCCAGCAGTTACGGGGTCGGGGTTAGCAATCAGCCCCAGCATTTT. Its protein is CASSYGVGVSNQPQHF.

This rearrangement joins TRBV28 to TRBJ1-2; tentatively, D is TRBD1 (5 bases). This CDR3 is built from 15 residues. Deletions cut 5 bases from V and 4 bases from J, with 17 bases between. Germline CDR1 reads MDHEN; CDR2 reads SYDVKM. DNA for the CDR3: TGTGCCAGCAGTCTCTCAACAAGGGGCAGCTATGGCTACACCTTC. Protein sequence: CASSLSTRGSYGYTF.

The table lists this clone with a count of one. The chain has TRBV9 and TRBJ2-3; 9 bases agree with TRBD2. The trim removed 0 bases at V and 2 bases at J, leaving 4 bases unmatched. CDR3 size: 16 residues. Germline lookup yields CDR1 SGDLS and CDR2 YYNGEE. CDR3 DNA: TGTGCCAGCAGCGTAGCTGCGGGGGGGCCCACAGATACGCAGTATTTT. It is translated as CASSVAAGGPTDTQYF.

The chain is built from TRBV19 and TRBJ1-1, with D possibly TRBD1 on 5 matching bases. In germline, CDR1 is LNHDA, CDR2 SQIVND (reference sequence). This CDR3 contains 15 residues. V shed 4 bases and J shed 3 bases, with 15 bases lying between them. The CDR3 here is CASSTTSGGDTEAFF. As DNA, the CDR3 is TGTGCCAGTAGTACGACATCCGGAGGGGACACTGAAGCTTTCTTT.